This TCR beta chain was sequenced during a study of shared clonotypes between healthy human individuals. The CDR3 is 14 residues long. The germline gives CDR1 MDHEN, CDR2 SYDVKM. Trimming cost V 3 bases and J 6 bases; bases outside gene matches: 7. Repertoires were generated with immunoSEQ multiplex PCR, while TCRdb's copy carries only in-frame clones and drops some. The table has about 1.1 million clones, about 72% seen once. The sequence was obtained from a man aged 18-30 years in good health. Some clones in this sample may be carry-over from other donors' samples. J is TRBJ2-7 and V is TRBV28; 8 bases are a match to TRBD1. The sequencing sample was made of memory CD4+ T cells from PBMCs. Subset noted: CD45RA-negative fraction. The CDR3 DNA follows: TGTGCCAGCAGTTTGCGACAGGGGAAGTTCGAGCAGTACTTC. This sequence encodes CASSLRQGKFEQYF.